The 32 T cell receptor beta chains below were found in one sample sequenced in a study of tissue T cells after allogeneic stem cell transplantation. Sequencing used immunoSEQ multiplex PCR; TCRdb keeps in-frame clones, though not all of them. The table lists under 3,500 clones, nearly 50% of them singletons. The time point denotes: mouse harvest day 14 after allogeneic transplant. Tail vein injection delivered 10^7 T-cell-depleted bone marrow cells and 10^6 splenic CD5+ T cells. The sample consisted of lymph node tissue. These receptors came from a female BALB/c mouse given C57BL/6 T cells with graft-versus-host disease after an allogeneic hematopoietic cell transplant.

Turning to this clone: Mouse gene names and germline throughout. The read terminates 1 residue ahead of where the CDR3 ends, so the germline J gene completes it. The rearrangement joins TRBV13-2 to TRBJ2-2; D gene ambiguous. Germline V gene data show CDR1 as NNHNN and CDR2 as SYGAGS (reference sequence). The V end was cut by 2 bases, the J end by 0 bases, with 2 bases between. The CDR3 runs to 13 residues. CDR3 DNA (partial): TGTGCCAGCGGTGAGTCAAACACCGGGCAGCTCTAC. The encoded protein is CASGESNTGQLY. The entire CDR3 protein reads CASGESNTGQLYF.

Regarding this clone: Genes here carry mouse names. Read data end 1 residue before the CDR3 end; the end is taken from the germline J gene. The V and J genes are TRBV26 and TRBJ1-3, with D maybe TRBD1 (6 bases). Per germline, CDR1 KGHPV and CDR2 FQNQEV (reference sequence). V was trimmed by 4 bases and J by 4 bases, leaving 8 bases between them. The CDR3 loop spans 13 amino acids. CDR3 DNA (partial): TGTGCCAGCAGTCCAGGGGTAGGAAATACGCTCTAT. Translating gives CASSPGVGNTLY. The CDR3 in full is CASSPGVGNTLYF. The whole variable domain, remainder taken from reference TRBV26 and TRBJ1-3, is NSKVIQTPRYLVKGQGQKAKMRCIPEKGHPVVFWYQQNKNNEFKFLINFQNQEVLQQIDMTEKRFSAECPSNSPCSLEIQSSEAGDSALYLCASSPGVGNTLYFGEGSRLIVV.

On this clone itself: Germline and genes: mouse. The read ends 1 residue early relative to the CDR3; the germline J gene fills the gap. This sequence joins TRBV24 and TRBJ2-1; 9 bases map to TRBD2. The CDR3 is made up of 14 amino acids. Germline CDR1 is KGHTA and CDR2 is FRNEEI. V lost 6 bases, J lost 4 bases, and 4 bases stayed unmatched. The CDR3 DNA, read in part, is TGTGCCAGCAGGTGGGACTGGGATTATGCTGAGCAGTTC. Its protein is CASRWDWDYAEQF. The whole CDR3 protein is CASRWDWDYAEQFF.

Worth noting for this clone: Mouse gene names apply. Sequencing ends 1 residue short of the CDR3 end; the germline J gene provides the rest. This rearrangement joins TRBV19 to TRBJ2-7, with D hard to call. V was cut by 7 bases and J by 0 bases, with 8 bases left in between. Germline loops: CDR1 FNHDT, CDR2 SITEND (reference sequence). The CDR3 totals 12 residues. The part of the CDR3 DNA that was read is TGTGCCAGCGAACAGAGCTCCTATGAACAGTAC. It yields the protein CASEQSSYEQY. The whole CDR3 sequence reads CASEQSSYEQYF.

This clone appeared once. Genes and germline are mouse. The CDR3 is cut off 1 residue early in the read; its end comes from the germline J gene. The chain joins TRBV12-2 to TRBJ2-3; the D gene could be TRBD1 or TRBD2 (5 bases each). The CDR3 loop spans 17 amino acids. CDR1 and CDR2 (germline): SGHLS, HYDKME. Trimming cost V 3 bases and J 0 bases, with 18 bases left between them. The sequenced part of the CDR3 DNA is TGTGCCAGCTCTGCCTACCTGAGGGGCGCGAGTGCAGAAACGCTGTAT. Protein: CASSAYLRGASAETLY. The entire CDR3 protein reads CASSAYLRGASAETLYF.

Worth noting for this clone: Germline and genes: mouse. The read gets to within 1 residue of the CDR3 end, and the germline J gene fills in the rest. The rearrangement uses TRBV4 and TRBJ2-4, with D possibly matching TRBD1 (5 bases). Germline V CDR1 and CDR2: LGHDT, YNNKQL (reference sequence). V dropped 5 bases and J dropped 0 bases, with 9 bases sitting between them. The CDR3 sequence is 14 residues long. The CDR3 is CASSRTTSQNTLYF. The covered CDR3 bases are TGTGCCAGCAGCAGGACAACTAGTCAAAACACCTTGTAC.

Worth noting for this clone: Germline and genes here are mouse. The CDR3 region is CASSQVGESAETLYF. The DNA read from the CDR3 is TGTGCCAGCAGCCAAGTGGGGGAAAGTGCAGAAACGCTGTAT. V is TRBV5 and J is TRBJ2-3; perhaps TRBD2 as D (6 bases). The read is 1 residue too short to cover the CDR3 end, so that end is filled in from the germline J gene. This CDR3 is 15 amino acids long. The germline gives CDR1 LGHNA, CDR2 YNLKQL (reference sequence). V gave up 1 base and J gave up 0 bases, with 8 bases separating them.

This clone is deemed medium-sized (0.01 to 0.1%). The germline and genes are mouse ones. CDR3 region: CASSLGEAQDTQYF. Partial CDR3 DNA: TGTGCCAGCTCTCTGGGGGAGGCCCAAGACACCCAGTAC. The chain employs TRBV12-1 and TRBJ2-5; tentatively, D is TRBD1 or TRBD2 (5 bases each). With the read ending 1 residue before the CDR3 end, the germline J gene is used to fill in that end. The CDR3 consists of 14 residues. V was cut by 1 base and J by 2 bases, with 9 bases left in between. Germline V gene data show CDR1 as SGHSN and CDR2 as HYEKVE.

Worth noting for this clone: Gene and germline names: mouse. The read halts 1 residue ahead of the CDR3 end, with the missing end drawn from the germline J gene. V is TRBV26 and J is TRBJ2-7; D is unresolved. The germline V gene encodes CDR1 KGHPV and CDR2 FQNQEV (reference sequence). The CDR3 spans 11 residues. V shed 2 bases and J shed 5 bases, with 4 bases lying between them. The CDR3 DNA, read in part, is TGTGCCAGCAGTCTGGGGGATGAACAGTAC. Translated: CASSLGDEQY. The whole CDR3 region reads CASSLGDEQYF.

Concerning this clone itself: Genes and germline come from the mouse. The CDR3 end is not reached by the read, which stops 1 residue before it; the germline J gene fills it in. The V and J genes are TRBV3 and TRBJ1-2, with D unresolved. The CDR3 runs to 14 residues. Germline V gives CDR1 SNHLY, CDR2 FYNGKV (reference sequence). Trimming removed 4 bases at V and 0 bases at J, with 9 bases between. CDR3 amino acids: CASSSTNANSDYTF. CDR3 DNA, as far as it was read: TGTGCCAGCAGCTCGACAAATGCAAACTCCGACTACACC.

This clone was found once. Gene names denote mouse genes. This CDR3 reads CTCSADWGGRYAEQFF. The CDR3 bases that were read are TGCACCTGCAGTGCGGACTGGGGGGGGCGCTATGCTGAGCAGTTC. This rearrangement joins TRBV1 to TRBJ2-1; TRBD2 matches 12 bases. The CDR3 is cut off 1 residue early in the read; its end comes from the germline J gene. CDR3 size: 16 residues. Trimming cost V 3 bases and J 3 bases; bases outside gene matches: 3. Germline loops: CDR1 NSQYPW, CDR2 LRSPGD (reference sequence).

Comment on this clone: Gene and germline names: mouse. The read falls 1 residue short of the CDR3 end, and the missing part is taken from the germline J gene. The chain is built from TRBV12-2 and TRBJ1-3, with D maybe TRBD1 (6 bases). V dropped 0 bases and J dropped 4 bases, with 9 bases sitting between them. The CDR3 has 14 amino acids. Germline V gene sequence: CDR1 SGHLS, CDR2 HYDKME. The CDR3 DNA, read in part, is TGTGCCAGCTCTCTCCACAGGGAAGGAAATACGCTCTAT. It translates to CASSLHREGNTLY. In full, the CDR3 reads CASSLHREGNTLYF.

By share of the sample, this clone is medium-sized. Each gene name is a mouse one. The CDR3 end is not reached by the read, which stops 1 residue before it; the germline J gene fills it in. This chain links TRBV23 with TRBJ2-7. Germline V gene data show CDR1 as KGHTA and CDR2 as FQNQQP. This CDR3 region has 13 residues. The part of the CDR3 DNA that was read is TGCTCCAGCAGTCAATCGGAGGGATATGAACAGTAC. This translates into CSSSQSEGYEQY. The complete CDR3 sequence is CSSSQSEGYEQYF.

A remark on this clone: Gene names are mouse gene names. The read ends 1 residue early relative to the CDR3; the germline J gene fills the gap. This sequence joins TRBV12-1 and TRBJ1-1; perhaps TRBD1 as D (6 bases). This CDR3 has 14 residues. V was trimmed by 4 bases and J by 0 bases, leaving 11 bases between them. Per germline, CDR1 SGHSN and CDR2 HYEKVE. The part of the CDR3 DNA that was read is TGTGCCAGCTCCTCCGGGACATCAAACACAGAAGTCTTC. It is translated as CASSSGTSNTEVF. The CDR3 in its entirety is CASSSGTSNTEVFF.

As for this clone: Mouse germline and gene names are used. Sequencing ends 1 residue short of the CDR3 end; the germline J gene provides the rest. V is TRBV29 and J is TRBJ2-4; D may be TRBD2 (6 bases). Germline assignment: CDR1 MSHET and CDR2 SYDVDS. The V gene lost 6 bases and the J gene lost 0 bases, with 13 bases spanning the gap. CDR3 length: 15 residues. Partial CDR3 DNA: TGTGCTAGCAGCCTCCGACTGGTTAGTCAAAACACCTTGTAC. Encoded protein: CASSLRLVSQNTLY. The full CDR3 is CASSLRLVSQNTLYF.

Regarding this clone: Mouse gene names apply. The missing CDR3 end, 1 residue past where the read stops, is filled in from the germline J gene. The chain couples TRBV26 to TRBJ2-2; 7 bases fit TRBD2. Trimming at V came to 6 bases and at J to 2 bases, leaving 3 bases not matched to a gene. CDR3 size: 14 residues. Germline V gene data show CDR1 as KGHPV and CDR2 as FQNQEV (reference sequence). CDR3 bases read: TGTGCCAGCAGACCGGGACTGAACACCGGGCAGCTCTAC. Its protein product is CASRPGLNTGQLY. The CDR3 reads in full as CASRPGLNTGQLYF.

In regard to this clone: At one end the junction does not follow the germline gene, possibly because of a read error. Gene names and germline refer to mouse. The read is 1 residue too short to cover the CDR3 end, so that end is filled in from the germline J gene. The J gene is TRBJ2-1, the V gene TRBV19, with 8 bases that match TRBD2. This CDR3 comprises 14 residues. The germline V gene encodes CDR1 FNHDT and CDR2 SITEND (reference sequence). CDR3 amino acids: CASSIGGGSAGQFF. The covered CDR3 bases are TGTGCCAGCAGTATTGGGGGGGGAAGTGCTGGGCAGTTC.

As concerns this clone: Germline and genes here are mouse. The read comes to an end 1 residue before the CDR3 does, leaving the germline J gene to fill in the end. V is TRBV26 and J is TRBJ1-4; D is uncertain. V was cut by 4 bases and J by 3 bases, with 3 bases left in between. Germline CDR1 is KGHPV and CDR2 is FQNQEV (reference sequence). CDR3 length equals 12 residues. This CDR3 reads CASSQANERLFF. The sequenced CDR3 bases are TGTGCCAGCAGTCAGGCCAACGAAAGATTATTT.

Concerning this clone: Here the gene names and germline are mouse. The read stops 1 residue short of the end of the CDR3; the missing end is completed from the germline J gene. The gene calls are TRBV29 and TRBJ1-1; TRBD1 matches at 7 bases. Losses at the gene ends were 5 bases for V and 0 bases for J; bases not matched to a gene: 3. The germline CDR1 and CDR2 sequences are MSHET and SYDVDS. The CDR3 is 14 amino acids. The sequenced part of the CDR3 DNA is TGTGCTAGCAGTACCGGGACAGCAAACACAGAAGTCTTC. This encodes CASSTGTANTEVF. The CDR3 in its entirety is CASSTGTANTEVFF.

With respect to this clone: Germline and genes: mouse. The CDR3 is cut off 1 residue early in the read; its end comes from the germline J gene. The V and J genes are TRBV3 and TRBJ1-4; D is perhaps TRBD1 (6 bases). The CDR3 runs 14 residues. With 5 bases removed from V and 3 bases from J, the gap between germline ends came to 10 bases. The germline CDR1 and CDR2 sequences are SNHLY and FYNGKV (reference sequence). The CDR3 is CASSLQGTNERLFF. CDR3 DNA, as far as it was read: TGTGCCAGCAGCCTACAGGGAACCAACGAAAGATTATTT.

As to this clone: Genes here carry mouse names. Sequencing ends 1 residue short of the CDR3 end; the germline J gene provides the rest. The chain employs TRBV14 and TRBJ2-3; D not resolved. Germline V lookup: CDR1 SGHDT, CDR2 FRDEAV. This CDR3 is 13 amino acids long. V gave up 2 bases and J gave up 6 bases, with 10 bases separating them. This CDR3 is CASSLGRRETLYF. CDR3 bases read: TGTGCCAGCAGTTTAGGGCGCAGGGAAACGCTGTAT.

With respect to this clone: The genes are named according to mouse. The CDR3 spells CASSLRTQNTLYF. The DNA read from the CDR3 is TGTGCCAGCTCTCTCCGAACTCAAAACACCTTGTAC. This chain links TRBV12-1 with TRBJ2-4, with unresolved D. The CDR3 is cut off 1 residue early in the read; its end comes from the germline J gene. The V and J ends lost 0 bases and 2 bases respectively, with 5 bases between them. CDR1 is SGHSN, CDR2 HYEKVE, per germline. The CDR3 length is 13 residues. The variable domain in full, with the rest retrieved from reference TRBV12-1 and TRBJ2-4, is DSGVVQSPRHIIKEKGGRSVLTCIPISGHSNVVWYQQTLGKELKFLIQHYEKVERDKGFLPSRFSVQQFDDYHSEMNMSALELEDSAMYFCASSLRTQNTLYFGAGTRLSVL.

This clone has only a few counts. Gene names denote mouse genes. The part of the CDR3 DNA that was read is TGTGCAAGCAGCTTAGAGGGGGCGCGAGACACCCAGTAC. This codes for CASSLEGARDTQY. The whole CDR3 protein reads CASSLEGARDTQYF. The chain carries TRBV16 and TRBJ2-5; D is possibly TRBD1 or TRBD2 (6 bases each). The CDR3 end is not reached by the read, which stops 1 residue before it; the germline J gene fills it in. Trimming took off 0 bases at V and 5 bases at J, with 9 bases between the two ends. The germline V gene encodes CDR1 SGHSA and CDR2 FRNQAP. This CDR3 has 14 amino acids.

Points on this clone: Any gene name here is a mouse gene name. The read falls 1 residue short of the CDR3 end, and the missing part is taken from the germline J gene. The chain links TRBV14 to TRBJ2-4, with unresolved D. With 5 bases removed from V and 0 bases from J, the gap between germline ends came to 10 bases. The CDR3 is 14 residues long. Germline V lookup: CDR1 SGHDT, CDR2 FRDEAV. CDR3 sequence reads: CASRTRHSQNTLYF. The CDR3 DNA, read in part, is TGTGCCAGCAGAACTCGACATAGTCAAAACACCTTGTAC.

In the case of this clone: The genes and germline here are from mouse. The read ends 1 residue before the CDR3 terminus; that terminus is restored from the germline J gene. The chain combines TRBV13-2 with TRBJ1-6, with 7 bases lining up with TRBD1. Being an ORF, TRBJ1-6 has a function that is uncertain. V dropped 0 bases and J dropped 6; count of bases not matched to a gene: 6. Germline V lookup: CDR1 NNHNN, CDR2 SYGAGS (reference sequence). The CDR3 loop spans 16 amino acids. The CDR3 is CASGDASGGPNSPLYF. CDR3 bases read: TGTGCCAGCGGTGATGCTTCAGGGGGGCCTAATTCGCCCCTCTAC.

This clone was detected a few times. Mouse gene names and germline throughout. CDR3 bases read: TGTGCCAGCAGCTTAGCCCTGGGGGGGCGTGAACAGTAC. Its protein is CASSLALGGREQY. The complete CDR3 sequence is CASSLALGGREQYF. The V call is TRBV3, the J call TRBJ2-7; 10 nucleotides match TRBD2. The DNA ends 1 residue before the CDR3 does, and the rest of the CDR3 is filled in from the germline J gene. V was clipped by 0 bases and J by 6 bases; unmatched bases: 2. Per germline, CDR1 SNHLY and CDR2 FYNGKV (reference sequence). This CDR3 contains 14 residues. The variable domain in full, completed from reference TRBV3 and TRBJ2-7, reads GPKVLQIPSHQIIDMGQMVTLNCDPVSNHLYFYWYKQILGQQMEFLVNFYNGKVMEKSKLFKDQFSVERPDGSYFTLKIQPTALEDSAVYFCASSLALGGREQYFGPGTRLTVL.

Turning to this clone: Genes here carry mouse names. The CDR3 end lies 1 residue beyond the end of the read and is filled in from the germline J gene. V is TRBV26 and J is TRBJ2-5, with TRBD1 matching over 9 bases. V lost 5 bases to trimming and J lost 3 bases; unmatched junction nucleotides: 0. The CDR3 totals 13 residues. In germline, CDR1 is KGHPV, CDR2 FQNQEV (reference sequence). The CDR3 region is CASSGTGQDTQYF. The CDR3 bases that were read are TGTGCCAGCAGTGGGACAGGGCAAGACACCCAGTAC.

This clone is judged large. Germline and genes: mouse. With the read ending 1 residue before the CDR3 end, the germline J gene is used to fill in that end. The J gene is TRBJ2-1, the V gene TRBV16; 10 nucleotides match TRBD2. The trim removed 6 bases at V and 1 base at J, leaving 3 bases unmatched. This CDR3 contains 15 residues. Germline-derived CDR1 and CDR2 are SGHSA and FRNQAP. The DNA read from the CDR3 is TGTGCAAGCAGTCCGGGACTGGGGAACTATGCTGAGCAGTTC. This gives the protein CASSPGLGNYAEQF. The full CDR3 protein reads CASSPGLGNYAEQFF.

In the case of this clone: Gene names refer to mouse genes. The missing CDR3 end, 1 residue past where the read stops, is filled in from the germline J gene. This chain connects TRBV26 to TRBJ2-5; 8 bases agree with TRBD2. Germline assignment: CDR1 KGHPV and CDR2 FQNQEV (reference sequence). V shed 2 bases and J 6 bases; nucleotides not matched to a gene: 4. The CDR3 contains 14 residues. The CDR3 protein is CASSLGGARDTQYF. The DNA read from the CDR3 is TGTGCCAGCAGTCTGGGGGGGGCGAGGGACACCCAGTAC.

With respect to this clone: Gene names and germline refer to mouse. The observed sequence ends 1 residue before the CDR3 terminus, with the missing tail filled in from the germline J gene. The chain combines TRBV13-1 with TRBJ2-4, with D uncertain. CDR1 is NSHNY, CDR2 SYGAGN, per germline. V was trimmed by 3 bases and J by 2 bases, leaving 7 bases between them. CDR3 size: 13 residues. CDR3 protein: CASSGRTQNTLYF. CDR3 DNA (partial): TGTGCCAGCAGTGGCCGGACTCAAAACACCTTGTAC.

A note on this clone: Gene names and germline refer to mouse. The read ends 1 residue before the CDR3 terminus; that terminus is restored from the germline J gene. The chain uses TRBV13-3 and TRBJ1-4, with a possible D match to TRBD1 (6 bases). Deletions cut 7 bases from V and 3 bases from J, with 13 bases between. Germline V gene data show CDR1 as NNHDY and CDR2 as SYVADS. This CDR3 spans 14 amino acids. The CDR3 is CASGPGTTNERLFF. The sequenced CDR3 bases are TGTGCCAGCGGCCCCGGGACAACCAACGAAAGATTATTT.

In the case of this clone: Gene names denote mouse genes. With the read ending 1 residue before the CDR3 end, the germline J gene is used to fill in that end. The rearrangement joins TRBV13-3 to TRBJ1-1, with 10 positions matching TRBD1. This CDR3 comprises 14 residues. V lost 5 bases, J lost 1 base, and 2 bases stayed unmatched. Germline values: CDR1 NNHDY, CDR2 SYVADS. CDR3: CASSRQGANTEVFF. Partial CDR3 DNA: TGTGCCAGCAGCCGACAGGGGGCGAACACAGAAGTCTTC.